This T cell receptor beta chain was identified in a study of cytomegalovirus exposure and HLA in healthy donors. General study points: Most TCR sequences were seen very rarely across donors, but some public TCRs occurred in many.

Worth noting for this clone: Antigen: not known.

Amplification used 60 Vbeta primers and 13 Jbeta primers. Method: immunoSEQ multiplex PCR; TCRdb's copy keeps in-frame clones and lacks some. The sample yields fewer than 100,000 clones, approximately 72% seen once. The receptor was derived from a man aged 40-50 years in good health and CMV-seropositive. The sequenced material came from PBMCs.

The CDR3 DNA sequence: TGTGCCAGCAAAGGACCCGGGACAGACTATGATACGCAGTATTTT. Protein product: CASKGPGTDYDTQYF. The rearrangement joins TRBV27 to TRBJ2-3, with 7 bases aligning to TRBD1. This CDR3 is built from 15 residues. V dropped 7 bases and J dropped 6; count of bases not matched to a gene: 13. Looked up from germline, CDR1 is MNHEY and CDR2 is SMNVEV (reference sequence).